This paragraph reports one T cell receptor beta chain. This entry comes from a study of T cell changes during pregnancy in multiple sclerosis. The length of the CDR3 is 14 residues. From germline, CDR1 is MDHEN and CDR2 SYDVKM. Method: immunoSEQ multiplex PCR; TCRdb's copy keeps in-frame clones and lacks some. The table lists tens of thousands of clones, approximately 92% of them singletons. The clonotype comes from a female donor with multiple sclerosis, enrolled in a pregnancy study. The sequencing here drew on CD4+ T cells from peripheral blood mononuclear cells, taken before pregnancy. J is TRBJ2-2 and V is TRBV28; TRBD1 matches at 11 bases. As DNA, the CDR3 is TGTGCGATCCTCGGACAGGGGGCTGTCGGGGAGCTGTTTTTT. It codes for CAILGQGAVGELFF.